This passage covers 4 T cell receptor beta chains from one sample sequenced in a study of regulatory T cells in long-lasting Graves disease. Relying on iRepertoire HTBI primers and Arm-PCR of CDR3 regions, the team built TCR beta libraries. MiXCR was run by TCRdb on the multiplex PCR reads, yielding one entry per CDR3 protein. In the table there are roughly 560,000 distinct CDR3 sequences, 15% to 20% of which are singletons. Time point in this sample: newly diagnosed GD, antithyroid drugs for less than 3 months. PBMC-derived RNA was used for the TCR library. The same sample was also used in a study of T cells in Graves' hyperthyroidism and ophthalmopathy.

The sequences come from peripheral blood mononuclear cells (PBMCs), collected at new diagnosis, from a patient treated with antithyroid drugs. These receptors came from a woman aged 40 to 65 with Graves disease.

The sample holds many counts of this clonotype. V and J are TRBV18 and TRBJ1-2; TRBD1 is a possible D gene (5 bases). Trimming took off 8 bases at V and 4 bases at J, with 14 bases between the two ends. CDR3 size: 13 residues. CDR1 and CDR2 from the germline V gene are KGHSH and LQKENI. The CDR3 reads CASSPDRSYGYTF. The CDR3, as DNA: TGTGCCAGCAGTCCCGACAGAAGCTATGGCTACACCTTC. Drawing the rest from reference TRBV18 and TRBJ1-2, the complete variable domain is NAGVMQNPRHLVRRRGQEARLRCSPMKGHSHVYWYRQLPEEGLKFMVYLQKENIIDESGMPKERFSAEFPKEGPSILRIQQVVRGDSAAYFCASSPDRSYGYTFGSGTRLTVV.

This clonotype was recorded many times. The CDR3 protein is CASSLQDDPYNEQFF. The CDR3, as DNA: TGTGCCAGCTCCCTCCAGGATGACCCCTACAATGAGCAGTTCTTC. The V call is TRBV7-6, the J call TRBJ2-1; D gene ambiguous. This CDR3 is 15 amino acids long. Germline V gene data show CDR1 as SGHVS and CDR2 as FNYEAQ. V shed 8 bases and J shed 2 bases, with 16 bases lying between them.

Many counts were recorded for this clonotype. The V gene is TRBV3-1, the J gene TRBJ1-2; D gene unclear. V was trimmed by 1 base and J by 3 bases, leaving 6 bases between them. The CDR3 totals 13 residues. Per the germline V gene, CDR1 is LGHDT and CDR2 is YNNKEL (reference sequence). The CDR3 loop is CASSQGTDYGYTF. The CDR3 DNA sequence: TGTGCCAGCAGCCAAGGGACGGACTATGGCTACACCTTC.

This rearrangement joins TRBV6-2 or TRBV6-3 to TRBJ1-3, with D perhaps matching TRBD1 (5 bases). This CDR3 is built from 15 residues. Trimming cost V 5 bases and J 4 bases, with 15 bases left between them. Germline V gene sequence: CDR1 MNHEY, CDR2 SVGEGT. The CDR3 nucleotides read TGTGCCAGCAGTGAAGCGGGTAGGGGCGGAAACACCATATATTTT. Protein: CASSEAGRGGNTIYF.